This TCR beta chain came from a study of T cells in Graves' hyperthyroidism and ophthalmopathy. This CDR3 is built from 16 residues. Germline trimming cut 4 bases from V and 3 bases from J; bases unmatched to any gene: 6. CDR1 is KGHDR, CDR2 SFDVKD, per germline. TCR beta CDR3 sequences were amplified from RNA transcripts. Initially, a first-round RT-PCR of the TCR CDR3 employed the HTBI primer set. Each CDR3 protein gets one entry after TCRdb re-called the multiplex PCR reads with MiXCR. Of roughly 720,000 distinct CDR3 sequences listed, roughly a sixth were seen once; the top ten hold 15%. The sequenced material came from blood. The source is a man aged 45-65 years with Graves' hyperthyroidism. The chain employs TRBV24-1 and TRBJ2-1, with 9 bases matching TRBD2. CDR3 residues: CATSETGTSRYNEQFF. In DNA form, the CDR3 reads TGTGCCACCAGTGAAACCGGGACTAGCCGCTACAATGAGCAGTTCTTC.